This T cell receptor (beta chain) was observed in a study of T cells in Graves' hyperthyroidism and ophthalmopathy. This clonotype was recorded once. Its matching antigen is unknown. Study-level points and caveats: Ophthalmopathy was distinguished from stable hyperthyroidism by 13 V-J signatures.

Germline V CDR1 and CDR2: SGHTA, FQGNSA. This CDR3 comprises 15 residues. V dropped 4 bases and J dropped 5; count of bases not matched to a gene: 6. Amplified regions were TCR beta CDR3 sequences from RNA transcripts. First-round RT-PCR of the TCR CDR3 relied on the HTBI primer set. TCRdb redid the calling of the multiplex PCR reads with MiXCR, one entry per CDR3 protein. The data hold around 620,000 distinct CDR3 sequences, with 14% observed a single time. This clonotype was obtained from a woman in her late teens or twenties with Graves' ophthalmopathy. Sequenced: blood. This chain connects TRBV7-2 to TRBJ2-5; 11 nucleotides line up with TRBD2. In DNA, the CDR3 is TGTGCCAGCAGCTCGATAGCGGGAGGGGGCGAGACCCAGTACTTC. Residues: CASSSIAGGGETQYF.